The next 19 T cell receptor beta chains were all read from a single sample in a study of siplizumab effects on memory and regulatory T cells. Data came from immunoSEQ multiplex PCR; TCRdb stores just in-frame clones and leaves some out. Of around 18,000 clones in the sample, 45% to 60% were seen once. Their antigens are not known. The mixed lymphocyte reaction cells were grown together in coculture at 37°C for around 6 days. Sample: CFSE-low (dividing) CD4+ T cells sorted from an allogeneic mixed lymphocyte reaction. The origin of the receptors is a human donor in good health; the cells came from an allogeneic mixed lymphocyte reaction.

The chain recombines TRBV7-3 with TRBJ1-6; D is ambiguous. The CDR3 totals 14 residues. Trimming stripped 5 bases from V and 6 bases from J, with 11 bases between. Germline lookup yields CDR1 SGHTA and CDR2 FQGTGA. CDR3 loop: CASSVGLFNSPLHF. In DNA form, the CDR3 reads TGTGCCAGCAGCGTAGGACTGTTTAATTCACCCCTCCACTTT. Full variable domain (missing parts from reference TRBV7-3 and TRBJ1-6): GAGVSQTPSNKVTEKGKYVELRCDPISGHTALYWYRQSLGQGPEFLIYFQGTGAADDSGLPNDRFFAVRPEGSVSTLKIQRTERGDSAVYLCASSVGLFNSPLHFGNGTRLTVT.

The CDR3 DNA sequence: TGCAGCGTGACTAGCCTCTCCTACGAGCAGTACTTC. Its protein product is CSVTSLSYEQYF. The chain joins TRBV29-1 to TRBJ2-7, with 7 bases that match TRBD2. The CDR3 is 12 residues long. The germline CDR1 and CDR2 sequences are SQVTM and ANQGSEA. V dropped 6 bases and J dropped 0; count of bases not matched to a gene: 2.

The rearrangement uses TRBV5-4 and TRBJ1-1; 8 bases are shared with TRBD1. CDR1 is SGHNT and CDR2 is YYREEE in the germline V gene (reference sequence). V lost 2 bases and J lost 4; bases outside the gene matches: 7. This CDR3 has 15 amino acids. The CDR3 loop reads CASSLPQGGSTEAFF. CDR3 in DNA: TGTGCCAGCAGCTTACCACAGGGGGGAAGCACTGAAGCTTTCTTT.

The chain combines TRBV6-5 with TRBJ1-3; D is undetermined. CDR1 MNHEY and CDR2 SVGAGI come from the germline V gene. Trimming stripped 0 bases from V and 2 bases from J, with 8 bases between. The CDR3 loop spans 15 amino acids. The CDR3, as DNA: TGTGCCAGCAGTTACTCGAGGACCGCTGGAAACACCATATATTTT. Translated: CASSYSRTAGNTIYF.

The rearrangement uses TRBV4-2 and TRBJ1-1; unclear D gene. This CDR3 comprises 12 residues. Germline CDR1 is LGHNA and CDR2 is YNFKEQ. Trimming took 5 bases from V and 5 from J, leaving 9 bases between them. The CDR3 DNA is TGTGCCAGCAGCTTGTCCGGGACTGAAGCTTTCTTT. It codes for CASSLSGTEAFF.

V usage is TRBV4-1 and J usage is TRBJ1-4; D unclear. V was shortened by 7 bases and J by 8 bases, with 14 bases between the two germline ends. From germline, CDR1 is MGHRA and CDR2 YSYEKL. CDR3 length: 13 residues. CDR3 in amino acids: CASTARSTEKLFF. The CDR3 DNA follows: TGCGCCAGCACCGCCAGAAGTACGGAAAAACTGTTTTTT.

The J gene is TRBJ2-3, the V gene TRBV19, with D maybe TRBD2 (7 bases). The CDR3 extends over 14 amino acids. Germline lookup yields CDR1 LNHDA and CDR2 SQIVND (reference sequence). V lost 9 bases and J lost 4, with 17 bases in between. The CDR3 nucleotides read TGTGCCAGCCAGGTGGCGGGGGCGGCAGATACGCAGTATTTT. It translates to CASQVAGAADTQYF.

The chain combines TRBV2 with TRBJ2-5; possible D gene TRBD2, 7 bases. V was clipped by 9 bases and J by 4 bases, with 15 bases between them. This CDR3 is built from 13 residues. Germline V gene data show CDR1 as SNHLY and CDR2 as FYNNEI. Written as DNA, the CDR3 is TGTGCCAGTAGGGGGGGGCTGAGAGAGACCCAGTACTTC. Amino acid sequence: CASRGGLRETQYF.

The chain has TRBV6-1 and TRBJ1-5; tentatively, D is TRBD1 (5 bases). This CDR3 is 14 amino acids long. The V and J ends lost 2 bases and 1 base respectively, with 6 bases between them. Germline-derived CDR1 and CDR2 are MNHNS and SASEGT. CDR3 residues: CASSEWGSNQPQHF. The CDR3 region has the DNA TGTGCCAGCAGTGAATGGGGGAGCAATCAGCCCCAGCATTTT.

The chain uses TRBV7-2 and TRBJ2-3; tentatively, D is TRBD2 (5 bases). CDR1 is SGHTA, CDR2 FQGNSA, per germline. The CDR3 is 14 residues long. Trimming removed 1 base from V and 4 bases from J, with 9 bases in between. The CDR3 DNA follows: TGTGCCAGCAGCTTAGAGCTAGCTGCAGATACGCAGTATTTT. Translation gives CASSLELAADTQYF.

The chain combines TRBV7-2 with TRBJ1-1; D is perhaps TRBD1 (5 bases). CDR3 length: 14 amino acids. The germline CDR1 and CDR2 sequences are SGHTA and FQGNSA. V was clipped by 3 bases and J by 4 bases, with 12 bases between them. Written as DNA, the CDR3 is TGTGCCAGCAGCTTGGCCAGGGCCTTCACTGAAGCTTTCTTT. Amino acid sequence: CASSLARAFTEAFF.

This clone was seen more than once but under ten times. The CDR3 region has the DNA TGTGCCAGCAGCAAAGTTCGGCACGAGCAGTACTTC. It codes for CASSKVRHEQYF. The chain has TRBV21-1 and TRBJ2-7. TRBV21-1 is a documented pseudogene. The CDR3 contains 12 residues.

This rearrangement joins TRBV5-6 to TRBJ1-2; 8 bases line up with TRBD1. This CDR3 contains 13 residues. V was pared by 5 bases and J by 3 bases, with 3 bases of the junction left unmatched. Germline CDR1 reads SGHDT; CDR2 reads YYEEEE. In nucleotides, the CDR3 is TGTGCCAGCAGACCACAGGGGGACTATGGCTACACCTTC. Protein product: CASRPQGDYGYTF. The full variable domain, its missing parts supplied by reference TRBV5-6 and TRBJ1-2, is DAGVTQSPTHLIKTRGQQVTLRCSPKSGHDTVSWYQQALGQGPQFIFQYYEEEERQRGNFPDRFSGHQFPNYSSELNVNALLLGDSALYLCASRPQGDYGYTFGSGTRLTVV.

V gene TRBV7-2 combines with J gene TRBJ2-7; D possibly matches TRBD1 or TRBD2 (5 bases each). The CDR3 runs to 15 residues. CDR1 SGHTA and CDR2 FQGNSA come from the germline V gene. V was pared by 4 bases and J by 7 bases, with 20 bases between. This chain's CDR3 is CASSSGKQLWGEQYF. The CDR3 DNA reads as TGTGCCAGCAGCTCCGGGAAGCAATTATGGGGGGAGCAGTACTTC.

The rearrangement uses TRBV7-9 and TRBJ2-5, with TRBD1 identical over 7 bases. V lost 1 base, J lost 0 bases, and 2 bases stayed unmatched. Looked up from germline, CDR1 is SEHNR and CDR2 is FQNEAQ (reference sequence). CDR3 length: 15 amino acids. The CDR3 here is CASSLDRGYQETQYF. As DNA, the CDR3 is TGTGCCAGCAGCTTAGACAGGGGATACCAAGAGACCCAGTACTTC.

There are a few counts of this clone. CDR3 in DNA: TGTGCCAGCAGCCCTCTTAGCGGGGGGGCCGGCGAGCAGTACTTC. Amino acid sequence: CASSPLSGGAGEQYF. This rearrangement joins TRBV6-5 to TRBJ2-7; 11 bases fit TRBD2. Germline V lookup: CDR1 MNHEY, CDR2 SVGAGI. CDR3 length: 15 residues. V shed 6 bases and J 6 bases; nucleotides not matched to a gene: 10.

This clone was seen at least ten times. J is TRBJ1-3 and V is TRBV19; D may be TRBD1 (6 bases). Germline loops: CDR1 LNHDA, CDR2 SQIVND (reference sequence). This CDR3 spans 16 amino acids. V lost 5 bases, J lost 3 bases, and 17 bases lay in between. The CDR3 reads CASSPNRGAYGNTIYF. The DNA of the CDR3 is TGTGCCAGTAGTCCCAATCGGGGGGCTTATGGAAACACCATATATTTT.

V usage is TRBV11-1 and J usage is TRBJ2-2; TRBD2 matches at 7 bases. Germline V CDR1 and CDR2: SGHAT, FQDESV (reference sequence). The CDR3 is made up of 15 amino acids. V dropped 3 bases and J dropped 3; count of bases not matched to a gene: 4. The CDR3 reads CASSFQAGHTGELFF. DNA for the CDR3: TGTGCCAGCAGCTTTCAAGCGGGACACACCGGGGAGCTGTTTTTT. The full variable domain, its missing parts supplied by reference TRBV11-1 and TRBJ2-2, is EAEVAQSPRYKITEKSQAVAFWCDPISGHATLYWYRQILGQGPELLVQFQDESVVDDSQLPKDRFSAERLKGVDSTLKIQPAELGDSAMYLCASSFQAGHTGELFFGEGSRLTVL.

The rearrangement joins TRBV6-5 to TRBJ1-3; 8 nucleotides line up with TRBD1. This CDR3 contains 15 residues. V was pared by 6 bases and J by 3 bases, with 7 bases of the junction left unmatched. Germline assignment: CDR1 MNHEY and CDR2 SVGAGI. The CDR3 DNA sequence: TGTGCCAGCAGCCCGGACAGGGCCGGTGGAAACACCATATATTTT. Its protein product is CASSPDRAGGNTIYF.